This entry lists 25 T cell receptor beta chains sequenced from one sample in a study of T-cell reconstitution after alpha-beta-depleted transplantation in children. The library targeted TCRbeta and was prepared with unique molecular identifiers. TCRdb re-analysed the PCR reads in MiXCR, keeping a single row per CDR3 protein. The repertoire has 600,000 to 700,000 distinct CDR3 sequences, over 15% of them found once; the top ten carry around 0.96%. This specimen was PBMCs from the stem cell graft donor, taken from the stem cell graft. These receptors were obtained from a human donor who donated a stem cell graft to a child with acute myeloid leukemia.

With respect to this clonotype: Possible read error: a much larger clone is one base away. The chain carries TRBV20-1 and TRBJ1-3; D gene ambiguous. The V gene's germline CDR1 is DFQATT and CDR2 SNEGSKA (reference sequence). This CDR3 has 15 amino acids. The V end was cut by 0 bases, the J end by 4 bases, with 13 bases between. The CDR3 is CSARDGDRVGNTIYF. The CDR3 coding sequence is TGCAGTGCTAGAGACGGTGATAGAGTAGGAAACACCATATATTTT.

The gene calls are TRBV4-3 and TRBJ2-7, with 8 bases fitting TRBD1. CDR1 and CDR2 from the germline V gene are LGHNA and YSLEER. The CDR3 covers 16 residues. V was clipped by 0 bases and J by 1 base; unmatched bases: 5. Written as DNA, the CDR3 is TGCGCCAGCAGCCAAGATGGGACAGGATTTTCCTACGAGCAGTACTTC. This translates into CASSQDGTGFSYEQYF.

This clonotype was counted only a few times. This chain uses TRBV7-3 with TRBJ2-1; TRBD2 is a possible D gene (7 bases). This CDR3 comprises 15 residues. V shed 1 base and J shed 9 bases, with 16 bases lying between them. Germline V gives CDR1 SGHTA, CDR2 FQGTGA. This CDR3 reads CASSLRGGASGEQFF. The DNA for the CDR3 is TGTGCCAGCAGCTTAAGGGGGGGGGCAAGCGGTGAGCAGTTCTTC.

This clonotype was detected many times. The V and J genes are TRBV29-1 and TRBJ1-2, with D possibly matching TRBD1 (6 bases). In germline, CDR1 is SQVTM, CDR2 ANQGSEA. The V end was cut by 5 bases, the J end by 3 bases, with 13 bases between. The CDR3 totals 13 residues. This CDR3 reads CSVSEGGHYGYTF. The CDR3 region has the DNA TGCAGCGTTTCCGAAGGGGGACACTATGGCTACACCTTC.

The V call is TRBV30, the J call TRBJ2-1; 8 bases fit TRBD1. The CDR3 is 13 residues long. With V trimmed by 3 bases and J by 5 bases, 3 bases remained unmatched. The germline V gene has CDR1 GTSNPN and CDR2 SVGIG (reference sequence). The CDR3 DNA follows: TGTGCCTGGAGGGACAGGGTACACAATGAGCAGTTCTTC. Amino acids: CAWRDRVHNEQFF. Full variable domain (missing parts from reference TRBV30 and TRBJ2-1): SQTIHQWPATLVQPVGSPLSLECTVEGTSNPNLYWYRQAAGRGLQLLFYSVGIGQISSEVPQNLSASRPQDRQFILSSKKLLLSDSGFYLCAWRDRVHNEQFFGPGTRLTVL.

This clonotype was observed many times. V usage is TRBV5-6 and J usage is TRBJ1-2, with D possibly TRBD1 on 5 matching bases. Germline V gene lookup returns CDR1 SGHDT and CDR2 YYEEEE. Trimming shortened V by 0 bases and J by 0 bases, and 12 bases separated the two germline ends. CDR3 length: 16 residues. CDR3 sequence reads: CASSLAGGGPNYGYTF. The CDR3 nucleotides read TGTGCCAGCAGCTTGGCCGGCGGGGGACCTAACTATGGCTACACCTTC.

This clonotype was detected ten times or more. The chain recombines TRBV7-9 with TRBJ2-2; D remains ambiguous. V lost 1 base to trimming and J lost 0 bases, with 6 bases between them. Looked up from germline, CDR1 is SEHNR and CDR2 is FQNEAQ (reference sequence). This CDR3 comprises 15 residues. The CDR3 loop is CASSLGLPNTGELFF. CDR3 in DNA: TGTGCCAGCAGCTTAGGGCTCCCGAACACCGGGGAGCTGTTTTTT.

This clonotype was counted many times. The chain combines TRBV20-1 with TRBJ2-3; weak D call: TRBD1 (5 bases). The CDR3 is 13 residues long. V was clipped by 0 bases and J by 4 bases, with 8 bases between them. The germline CDR1 and CDR2 sequences are DFQATT and SNEGSKA (reference sequence). Written as DNA, the CDR3 is TGCAGTGCTAGAGACAGGGTAGCAGATACGCAGTATTTT. Protein product: CSARDRVADTQYF.

The rearrangement uses TRBV5-1 and TRBJ2-3, with 9 bases fitting TRBD1. CDR1 is SGHRS, CDR2 YFSETQ, per germline. CDR3 size: 19 residues. V lost 0 bases and J lost 2; bases outside the gene matches: 13. The CDR3 coding sequence is TGCGCCAGCAGCTTGGGGACAGGGGTATCCTCGGGCATCACAGATACGCAGTATTTT. Its translation: CASSLGTGVSSGITDTQYF.

This clonotype was observed at least ten times. The genes are TRBV2 and TRBJ2-5, with unresolved D. This CDR3 has 15 residues. Trimming removed 5 bases from V and 1 base from J, with 14 bases in between. CDR1 and CDR2 from the germline V gene are SNHLY and FYNNEI. The CDR3 here is CASSPLRSSQETQYF. DNA of the CDR3: TGTGCCAGCAGTCCCCTTCGTTCGAGCCAAGAGACCCAGTACTTC.

This clonotype was counted a few times. V gene TRBV24-1 combines with J gene TRBJ2-5, with TRBD2 identical over 8 bases. The length of the CDR3 is 15 residues. Trimming cost V 4 bases and J 5 bases; bases outside gene matches: 8. Germline values: CDR1 KGHDR, CDR2 SFDVKD. CDR3 bases: TGTGCCACCAGTGACCTCAGCGGGGGCAGGGAGACCCAGTACTTC. Translated: CATSDLSGGRETQYF.

Points on this clonotype: A single base separates this from a much larger clone, so it may be a read error. This rearrangement joins TRBV6-1 to TRBJ2-5; 7 nucleotides align to TRBD1. The CDR3 spans 14 residues. The germline V gene encodes CDR1 MNHNS and CDR2 SASEGT. V lost 6 bases to trimming and J lost 7 bases; unmatched junction nucleotides: 11. The DNA for the CDR3 is TGTGCCAGCAGGATCGGTCTCCCAGGGGGGACCCAGTACTTC. This sequence encodes CASRIGLPGGTQYF.

The rearrangement joins TRBV12-3 or TRBV12-4 to TRBJ2-7; D tentatively reads TRBD1 or TRBD2 (5 bases each). This CDR3 is 14 amino acids long. V gave up 6 bases and J gave up 4 bases, with 16 bases separating them. CDR3 nucleotide sequence: TGTGCCAGCAGCCTGGGACCCGCAGATTACGAGCAGTACTTC. It translates to CASSLGPADYEQYF.

The J gene is TRBJ1-4, the V gene TRBV12-3 or TRBV12-4; D unclear. This CDR3 contains 14 residues. Trimming removed 1 base from V and 3 bases from J, with 6 bases in between. The CDR3 reads CASSLGISNEKLFF. The CDR3 bases are TGTGCCAGCAGTTTAGGGATCTCTAATGAAAAACTGTTTTTT.

This clonotype was found a few times. The chain couples TRBV12-3 or TRBV12-4 to TRBJ1-2; the D gene is possibly TRBD1 (5 bases). The CDR3 contains 17 residues. Trimming removed 7 bases from V and 3 bases from J, with 24 bases in between. The CDR3 spells CASTPRGVRLRDYGYTF. The CDR3 region has the DNA TGTGCCAGCACCCCTCGAGGGGTAAGGTTACGGGACTATGGCTACACCTTC.

The genes are TRBV10-3 and TRBJ2-3; 10 bases are a match to TRBD2. From germline, CDR1 is ENHRY and CDR2 SYGVKD. V trimming: 8 bases; J trimming: 7 bases; junction bases outside the gene matches: 6. The CDR3 consists of 13 residues. The chain's CDR3 is CAILLAGTNTQYF. The CDR3 DNA sequence: TGTGCCATCTTACTAGCGGGAACTAATACGCAGTATTTT.

There are many counts of this clonotype. J is TRBJ1-5 and V is TRBV20-1; tentative D call: TRBD1 (6 bases). V was trimmed by 2 bases and J by 5 bases, leaving 10 bases between them. This CDR3 comprises 13 residues. The germline CDR1 and CDR2 sequences are DFQATT and SNEGSKA (reference sequence). This CDR3 reads CSARLPGDQPQHF. CDR3 nucleotides: TGCAGTGCTAGATTGCCAGGGGATCAGCCCCAGCATTTT.

The chain is built from TRBV7-6 and TRBJ2-2; TRBD1 might be the D (6 bases). Per germline, CDR1 SGHVS and CDR2 FNYEAQ. The CDR3 spans 17 residues. Trimming removed 6 bases from V and 4 bases from J, with 21 bases in between. The CDR3 protein is CASSWDIEKRSTGELFF. The CDR3, as DNA: TGTGCCAGCAGTTGGGACATAGAAAAGAGGAGCACCGGGGAGCTGTTTTTT.

This clonotype was counted between two and nine times. V and J are TRBV5-1 and TRBJ1-1; unclear D gene. The V gene lost 4 bases and the J gene lost 2 bases, with 12 bases spanning the gap. The germline V gene has CDR1 SGHRS and CDR2 YFSETQ. The CDR3 has 14 amino acids. In DNA, the CDR3 is TGCGCCAGCAGCCCGTTCCCGGGCAACACTGAAGCTTTCTTT. This codes for CASSPFPGNTEAFF.

This clonotype was detected ten times or more. The rearrangement joins TRBV28 to TRBJ2-7, with D perhaps TRBD1 (6 bases). Germline-derived CDR1 and CDR2 are MDHEN and SYDVKM. The CDR3 totals 13 residues. Trimming removed 6 bases at V and 6 bases at J, with 15 bases between. Here the CDR3 DNA reads TGTGCCAGCAGAGACAGGCCTCTCGGCGAGCAGTACGTC. It specifies CASRDRPLGEQYV.

The chain combines TRBV20-1 with TRBJ2-1; TRBD2 might be the D (7 bases). This CDR3 has 16 residues. V gave up 2 bases and J gave up 7 bases, with 21 bases separating them. Germline assignment: CDR1 DFQATT and CDR2 SNEGSKA (reference sequence). In nucleotides, the CDR3 is TGCAGTGCTAGATCCCCGAGGGGGGGCCTAGGAAATGAGCAGTTCTTC. It encodes CSARSPRGGLGNEQFF.

This clonotype was seen many times. This chain uses TRBV20-1 with TRBJ2-5, with 9 bases that match TRBD1. V gave up 3 bases and J gave up 1 base; unmatched junction bases: 9. Germline V gene sequence: CDR1 DFQATT, CDR2 SNEGSKA (reference sequence). The CDR3 runs 16 residues. The CDR3 DNA follows: TGCAGTGCTAGTACCTCCGGACAGGGGATCCAAGAGACCCAGTACTTC. Residues: CSASTSGQGIQETQYF.

This clonotype was detected many times. This chain uses TRBV29-1 with TRBJ2-1, with D perhaps TRBD1 (6 bases). V shed 4 bases and J shed 1 base, with 11 bases lying between them. The germline V gene has CDR1 SQVTM and CDR2 ANQGSEA. This CDR3 comprises 14 residues. The chain's CDR3 is CSVVGDRSYNEQFF. As DNA, the CDR3 is TGCAGCGTTGTGGGCGACAGGTCCTACAATGAGCAGTTCTTC.

This clonotype was detected many times. The chain has TRBV7-2 and TRBJ1-5; 7 bases line up with TRBD1. This CDR3 is 15 amino acids long. V shed 4 bases and J 5 bases; nucleotides not matched to a gene: 8. CDR1 and CDR2 from the germline V gene are SGHTA and FQGNSA. The CDR3 sequence is CASSSTGLTYQPQHF. CDR3 DNA: TGTGCCAGCAGCTCGACAGGGTTGACGTATCAGCCCCAGCATTTT.

This clonotype was counted many times. V gene TRBV7-2 combines with J gene TRBJ1-2; tentative D call: TRBD1 (6 bases). Per the germline V gene, CDR1 is SGHTA and CDR2 is FQGNSA. This CDR3 spans 16 amino acids. Between the trimmed V and J ends, which lost 1 base and 7 bases, there was a span of 19 bases. CDR3 sequence reads: CASSLEPGRGGFGYTF. CDR3 coding DNA: TGTGCCAGCAGCTTAGAGCCCGGCAGGGGAGGGTTTGGCTACACCTTC.